These 29 T cell receptor beta chains share one sample of origin, sequenced in a study of control samples from healthy donors and cancer patients. Only in-frame clones appear in the TCRdb table, and some are missing; sequencing was by immunoSEQ multiplex PCR. The sample contains under 200,000 clones, 85% to 95% of which appear only once. Sequenced sample: blood. These receptor sequences come from a woman aged 40-49 years in good health.

The J gene is TRBJ2-7, the V gene TRBV7-2; 9 positions agree with TRBD1. Germline trimming cut 1 base from V and 1 base from J; bases unmatched to any gene: 2. Germline V gene sequence: CDR1 SGHTA, CDR2 FQGNSA. The CDR3 contains 15 residues. The CDR3 DNA is TGTGCCAGCAGCTTAGTGGGACAGGGTTCCTACGAGCAGTACTTC. As protein: CASSLVGQGSYEQYF.

J is TRBJ2-7 and V is TRBV6-5, with 8 bases aligning to TRBD1. With 4 bases clipped from V and 0 bases from J, the junction kept 5 bases outside the gene matches. The CDR3 runs to 15 residues. Germline CDR1 is MNHEY and CDR2 is SVGAGI. CDR3 bases: TGTGCCAGCAGTTCCGGACAGGGAATCTCCTACGAGCAGTACTTC. Its translation is CASSSGQGISYEQYF.

V usage is TRBV9 and J usage is TRBJ1-1; the D is unclear. This CDR3 contains 16 residues. In germline, CDR1 is SGDLS, CDR2 YYNGEE. V was clipped by 4 bases and J by 7 bases, with 23 bases between them. CDR3 sequence reads: CASSSGPFITYGEAFF. In nucleotides, the CDR3 is TGTGCCAGCAGCTCCGGACCATTTATCACGTACGGTGAAGCTTTCTTT.

This chain connects TRBV19 to TRBJ1-2, with 9 positions matching TRBD1. The length of the CDR3 is 13 residues. CDR1 and CDR2 from the germline V gene are LNHDA and SQIVND (reference sequence). The V gene end was trimmed by 4 bases and the J gene end by 7 bases; junction bases not matched to a gene: 4. CDR3 amino acids: CASSRDRETGYTF. DNA for the CDR3: TGTGCCAGTAGTAGGGACAGGGAGACTGGCTACACCTTC.

This sequence joins TRBV7-2 and TRBJ2-5; D is perhaps TRBD1 (6 bases). CDR1 and CDR2 (germline): SGHTA, FQGNSA. The CDR3 has 13 amino acids. Trimming removed 5 bases from V and 7 bases from J, with 14 bases in between. CDR3 nucleotide sequence: TGTGCCAGCAGCGGGGGCAGGACAGTGACCCAGTACTTC. Translating it yields CASSGGRTVTQYF.

The rearrangement uses TRBV9 and TRBJ1-4; D gene ambiguous. Germline loops: CDR1 SGDLS, CDR2 YYNGEE. The V end was cut by 0 bases, the J end by 0 bases, with 12 bases between. The CDR3 is 17 residues long. In DNA form, the CDR3 reads TGTGCCAGCAGCGTAGGGGCGAGTCAGGCAACTAATGAAAAACTGTTTTTT. Its protein is CASSVGASQATNEKLFF.

This clone was seen only once. This chain connects TRBV15 to TRBJ1-6; D is undetermined. V lost 4 bases and J 7 bases, leaving 8 bases between the germline ends. Germline CDR1 reads LNHNV; CDR2 reads YYDKDF (reference sequence). This CDR3 is built from 13 residues. The CDR3 here is CATSITENSPLHF. The CDR3 bases are TGTGCCACCAGCATTACGGAGAATTCACCCCTCCACTTT. The whole variable domain, remainder taken from reference TRBV15 and TRBJ1-6, is DAMVIQNPRYQVTQFGKPVTLSCSQTLNHNVMYWYQQKSSQAPKLLFHYYDKDFNNEADTPDNFQSRRPNTSFCFLDIRSPGLGDTAMYLCATSITENSPLHFGNGTRLTVT.

J is TRBJ2-1 and V is TRBV19; D is perhaps TRBD1 (6 bases). The CDR3 length is 15 residues. V was shortened by 10 bases and J by 1 base, with 17 bases between the two germline ends. Per the germline V gene, CDR1 is LNHDA and CDR2 is SQIVND (reference sequence). The CDR3, as DNA: TGTGCCACCCAGGCGAGGGGGAAATCCTACAATGAGCAGTTCTTC. This sequence encodes CATQARGKSYNEQFF.

This chain joins TRBV5-1 and TRBJ2-1; a weak D match, TRBD1 (5 bases). There are 13 residues in the CDR3. V gave up 4 bases and J gave up 6 bases, with 11 bases separating them. The germline V gene encodes CDR1 SGHRS and CDR2 YFSETQ. This CDR3 reads CASSRGPSNEQFF. The CDR3 nucleotides read TGCGCCAGCAGCAGGGGCCCATCCAATGAGCAGTTCTTC.

This chain connects TRBV7-8 to TRBJ1-5; 9 bases are a match to TRBD1. Losses at the gene ends were 0 bases for V and 2 bases for J; bases not matched to a gene: 5. The CDR3 is 17 residues long. The germline CDR1 and CDR2 sequences are SGHVS and FQNEAQ. Here the CDR3 reads CASSLARTGVGNQPQHF. For the CDR3, the DNA is TGTGCCAGCAGCTTAGCCCGGACAGGGGTCGGCAATCAGCCCCAGCATTTT.

V usage is TRBV11-2 and J usage is TRBJ2-5, with 8 bases fitting TRBD1. Germline lookup yields CDR1 SGHAT and CDR2 FQNNGV. With V trimmed by 0 bases and J by 5 bases, 5 bases remained unmatched. The CDR3 runs to 15 residues. The CDR3 nucleotides read TGTGCCAGCAGCTTAGACCAGGGGGCCCGGGAGACCCAGTACTTC. Residues: CASSLDQGARETQYF. Full variable domain (outside the CDR3, taken from reference TRBV11-2 and TRBJ2-5): EAGVAQSPRYKIIEKRQSVAFWCNPISGHATLYWYQQILGQGPKLLIQFQNNGVVDDSQLPKDRFSAERLKGVDSTLKIQPAKLEDSAVYLCASSLDQGARETQYFGPGTRLLVL.

This clone appeared a single time. The chain uses TRBV4-2 and TRBJ1-2, with D possibly matching TRBD1 (5 bases). The CDR3 spans 15 residues. The ends were cut back, 0 bases at V and 3 bases at J, with 11 bases in the middle. From germline, CDR1 is LGHNA and CDR2 YNFKEQ. DNA of the CDR3: TGTGCCAGCAGCCAAGATAAGGGGCGCGACTATGGCTACACCTTC. Translating gives CASSQDKGRDYGYTF.

This rearrangement joins TRBV6-5 to TRBJ1-6; 7 positions agree with TRBD1. Unmatched junction bases numbered 5, after V lost 2 bases and J lost 7 bases. Germline-derived CDR1 and CDR2 are MNHEY and SVGAGI. The CDR3 totals 15 residues. The CDR3 sequence: CASSYDRAPNSPLHF. DNA for the CDR3: TGTGCCAGCAGTTACGACAGGGCACCAAATTCACCCCTCCACTTT.

Of note for this clone: The same CDR3 arises from other DNA sequences in this sample as well. The chain joins TRBV5-1 to TRBJ2-2; 7 bases map to TRBD1. The CDR3 spans 15 residues. The junction had 10 bases not matched to a gene; V was cut back by 8 bases and J by 3 bases. CDR1 and CDR2 from the germline V gene are SGHRS and YFSETQ. In nucleotides, the CDR3 is TGCGCCAGTAGCCAGACAGGGAAGGACACCGGGGAGCTGTTTTTT. Protein: CASSQTGKDTGELFF.

The gene calls are TRBV7-2 and TRBJ1-1; no clear D. V was trimmed by 1 base and J by 0 bases, leaving 9 bases between them. The CDR3 contains 15 residues. Germline assignment: CDR1 SGHTA and CDR2 FQGNSA. The CDR3 DNA sequence: TGTGCCAGCAGCTTAGGCGGAGGGATGAACACTGAAGCTTTCTTT. This sequence encodes CASSLGGGMNTEAFF.

The V and J genes are TRBV6-5 and TRBJ1-3; D remains unclear. The CDR3 length is 13 residues. V was clipped by 7 bases and J by 3 bases, with 10 bases between them. Germline lookup yields CDR1 MNHEY and CDR2 SVGAGI. The CDR3 sequence is CASTREFGNTIYF. As DNA, the CDR3 is TGTGCCAGCACACGGGAATTTGGAAACACCATATATTTT.

The chain recombines TRBV19 with TRBJ1-1; D gene unclear. Trimming left V 2 bases short and J 0 bases short, with 7 bases between. Per germline, CDR1 LNHDA and CDR2 SQIVND (reference sequence). The CDR3 contains 14 residues. DNA for the CDR3: TGTGCCAGTAGTATAATGGGTTTGAACACTGAAGCTTTCTTT. It yields the protein CASSIMGLNTEAFF.

This clone was counted a single time. The chain joins TRBV6-4 to TRBJ1-1; 8 positions match TRBD1. This CDR3 contains 18 residues. V lost 6 bases to trimming and J lost 0 bases; unmatched junction nucleotides: 15. The germline V gene encodes CDR1 MRHNA and CDR2 SNTAGT. The CDR3, as DNA: TGTGCCAGCAGACGAGCACTGGGGACAGGAAACATGAACACTGAAGCTTTCTTT. This gives the protein CASRRALGTGNMNTEAFF.

This chain joins TRBV2 and TRBJ1-3, with D possibly TRBD1 on 6 matching bases. The germline V gene encodes CDR1 SNHLY and CDR2 FYNNEI. The CDR3 is made up of 15 amino acids. V dropped 6 bases and J dropped 4 bases, with 16 bases sitting between them. Here the CDR3 DNA reads TGTGCCAGCAGAAGAAGGGGGGCAGAGGGAAACACCATATATTTT. Translation gives CASRRRGAEGNTIYF.

The rearrangement links TRBV4-1 to TRBJ1-2; the D gene is possibly TRBD1 (5 bases). The CDR3 extends over 17 amino acids. Germline CDR1 MGHRA, CDR2 YSYEKL. The V end was cut by 3 bases, the J end by 4 bases, with 21 bases between. The CDR3 is CASSQGLQGGEFYGYTF. Written as DNA, the CDR3 is TGCGCCAGCAGCCAGGGGCTACAAGGCGGAGAGTTCTATGGCTACACCTTC.

The chain couples TRBV18 to TRBJ1-1; D ambiguous. The germline gives CDR1 KGHSH, CDR2 LQKENI. This CDR3 comprises 13 residues. Between the trimmed V and J ends, which lost 3 bases and 7 bases, there was a span of 12 bases. CDR3: CASSPQNLGEAFF. CDR3 bases: TGTGCCAGCTCACCCCAAAACTTAGGTGAAGCTTTCTTT.

The rearrangement joins TRBV11-2 to TRBJ1-3; TRBD1 matches 9 bases. The germline gives CDR1 SGHAT, CDR2 FQNNGV. This CDR3 contains 15 residues. The trim removed 3 bases at V and 2 bases at J, leaving 2 bases unmatched. The DNA of the CDR3 is TGTGCCAGCAGCTTTTACAGGGGGCCTGGAAACACCATATATTTT. It translates to CASSFYRGPGNTIYF. Full variable domain (rest looked up from reference TRBV11-2 and TRBJ1-3): EAGVAQSPRYKIIEKRQSVAFWCNPISGHATLYWYQQILGQGPKLLIQFQNNGVVDDSQLPKDRFSAERLKGVDSTLKIQPAKLEDSAVYLCASSFYRGPGNTIYFGEGSWLTVV.

V is TRBV9 and J is TRBJ1-2, with 9 positions matching TRBD1. Germline V lookup: CDR1 SGDLS, CDR2 YYNGEE. The CDR3 loop spans 14 amino acids. V shed 4 bases and J 4 bases; nucleotides not matched to a gene: 5. Written as DNA, the CDR3 is TGTGCCAGCAGCTTTCGGGACAGGGTCTATGGCTACACCTTC. Encoded protein: CASSFRDRVYGYTF.

The gene calls are TRBV4-3 and TRBJ1-3, with TRBD1 identical over 7 bases. CDR1 and CDR2 from the germline V gene are LGHNA and YSLEER. After removal of 0 bases from V and 3 bases from J, the junction contained 8 bases not matched to a gene. This CDR3 comprises 17 residues. The CDR3 sequence is CASSQDRGGASGNTIYF. The CDR3, as DNA: TGCGCCAGCAGCCAAGATCGAGGGGGCGCGAGTGGAAACACCATATATTTT.

This chain joins TRBV6-2 or TRBV6-3 and TRBJ1-5, with a tentative D call TRBD1 (5 bases). V shed 5 bases and J shed 4 bases, with 15 bases lying between them. This CDR3 is built from 15 residues. Germline V gives CDR1 MNHEY, CDR2 SVGEGT. CDR3: CASSEISRQNQPQHF. The CDR3 DNA reads TGTGCCAGCAGTGAGATAAGTCGACAGAATCAGCCCCAGCATTTT.

The V and J genes are TRBV6-2 or TRBV6-3 and TRBJ1-5; D possibly corresponds to TRBD1 (5 bases). The V gene's germline CDR1 is MNHEY and CDR2 SVGEGT. V shed 2 bases and J shed 1 base, with 6 bases lying between them. The CDR3 is 14 amino acids. CDR3 in amino acids: CASSYGGSNQPQHF. The CDR3 DNA reads as TGTGCCAGCAGTTACGGGGGGAGCAATCAGCCCCAGCATTTT.

The V call is TRBV4-3, the J call TRBJ2-5, with D perhaps given as TRBD1 or TRBD2 (5 bases each). The CDR3 is made up of 15 amino acids. Germline lookup yields CDR1 LGHNA and CDR2 YSLEER. The V and J ends lost 4 bases and 5 bases respectively, with 17 bases between them. The CDR3 sequence: CASSRTGTPAETQYF. The CDR3 nucleotides read TGCGCCAGCAGCCGGACTGGGACCCCAGCGGAGACCCAGTACTTC.

The gene calls are TRBV19 and TRBJ2-1, with D hard to call. The ends were cut back, 2 bases at V and 8 bases at J, with 19 bases in the middle. This CDR3 spans 16 amino acids. Per the germline V gene, CDR1 is LNHDA and CDR2 is SQIVND (reference sequence). This CDR3 is CASSIRLDRWNDEQFF. The CDR3 DNA sequence: TGTGCCAGTAGTATACGATTGGACCGCTGGAACGATGAGCAGTTCTTC.

The chain has TRBV4-3 and TRBJ2-1; possibly TRBD2 for D (6 bases). The CDR3 totals 13 residues. V lost 3 bases, J lost 7 bases, and 10 bases lay in between. Germline V gene data show CDR1 as LGHNA and CDR2 as YSLEER. CDR3 nucleotide sequence: TGCGCCAGCAGCCACCGTGCGGGAAATGAGCAGTTCTTC. The encoded protein is CASSHRAGNEQFF.